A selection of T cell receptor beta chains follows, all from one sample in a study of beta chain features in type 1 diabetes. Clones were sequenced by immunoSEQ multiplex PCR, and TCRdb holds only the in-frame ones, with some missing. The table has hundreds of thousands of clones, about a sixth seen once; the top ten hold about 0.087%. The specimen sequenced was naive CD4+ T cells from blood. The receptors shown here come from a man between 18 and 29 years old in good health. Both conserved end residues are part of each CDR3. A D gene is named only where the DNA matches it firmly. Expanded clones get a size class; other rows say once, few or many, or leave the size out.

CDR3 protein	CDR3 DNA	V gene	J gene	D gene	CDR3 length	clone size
CASSRDRNYGYTF	TGCGCCAGCAGCCGGGACAGGAACTATGGCTACACCTTC	TRBV5-1	TRBJ1-2	TRBD1	13	-
CASSQEEQGVIYGYTF	TGTGCCAGCAGCCAAGAGGAACAGGGGGTAATCTATGGCTACACCTTC	TRBV4-2	TRBJ1-2	TRBD1	16	few
CASRSTGSSGNTIYF	TGTGCCAGCAGGTCCACAGGGTCCTCTGGAAACACCATATATTTT	TRBV7-8	TRBJ1-3	-	15	-
CASRGQGAENYGYTF	TGTGCCAGCAGAGGACAGGGGGCAGAGAACTATGGCTACACCTTC	TRBV6-5	TRBJ1-2	TRBD1	15	-
CAITTTGANTGELFF	TGTGCCATCACGACGACAGGCGCGAACACCGGGGAGCTGTTTTTT	TRBV10-3	TRBJ2-2	-	15	-
CASSSGIGNTIYF	TGTGCCAGCAGCTCGGGAATCGGAAACACCATATATTTT	TRBV11-2	TRBJ1-3	-	13	few
CASSFLKLNTEAFF	TGTGCCAGCAGCTTTCTTAAACTGAACACTGAAGCTTTCTTT	TRBV7-2	TRBJ1-1	-	14	-
CASGLESKTGGGTEAFF	TGTGCTAGTGGTTTGGAAAGTAAAACAGGGGGAGGGACTGAAGCTTTCTTT	TRBV12-5	TRBJ1-1	TRBD1	17	-
CAWRASGQPQHF	TGTGCCTGGAGGGCAAGTGGTCAGCCCCAGCATTTT	TRBV30	TRBJ1-5	-	12	-
CASSHRGRNQETQYF	TGTGCCAGCAGTCACCGGGGGCGTAACCAAGAGACCCAGTACTTC	TRBV28	TRBJ2-5	-	15	few
CASSLERGMNTEAFF	TGTGCCAGCAGCTTAGAAAGAGGGATGAACACTGAAGCTTTCTTT	TRBV7-2	TRBJ1-1	-	15	-
CASSSGPAYGYTF	TGTGCCAGTAGTTCTGGGCCAGCCTATGGCTACACCTTC	TRBV19	TRBJ1-2	-	13	few
CASSKLAGAETQYF	TGTGCCAGCAGTAAACTAGCGGGAGCAGAGACCCAGTACTTC	TRBV6-1	TRBJ2-5	TRBD2	14	-
CASSYVPAGVREQYF	TGTGCCAGCAGTTATGTCCCGGCGGGGGTACGCGAGCAGTACTTC	TRBV6-5	TRBJ2-7	TRBD2	15	-
CASSGQVVYYEQYF	TGTGCCAGCAGTGGACAGGTGGTCTACTACGAGCAGTACTTC	TRBV2	TRBJ2-7	-	14	-
CASKGLTSLNTEAFF	TGTGCCAGCAAGGGACTGACCTCCTTGAACACTGAAGCTTTCTTT	TRBV11-2	TRBJ1-1	-	15	-
CASRKTHPSREKLFF	TGTGCCAGCAGAAAGACACACCCATCCCGGGAAAAACTGTTTTTT	TRBV21-1	TRBJ1-4	-	15	few
CASSLATGSGETQYF	TGTGCCAGCAGCTTAGCGACAGGGAGTGGAGAGACCCAGTACTTC	TRBV7-2	TRBJ2-5	TRBD1	15	-
CASSWTGVRYNEQFF	TGCGCCAGCAGCTGGACAGGGGTCCGCTACAATGAGCAGTTCTTC	TRBV5-1	TRBJ2-1	TRBD1	15	few
CASSLEGWGAYNEQFF	TGTGCCAGCAGCCTCGAGGGGTGGGGAGCCTACAATGAGCAGTTCTTC	TRBV4-2	TRBJ2-1	-	16	-
CAISEGQGDYGYTF	TGTGCCATCAGTGAAGGGCAGGGTGACTATGGCTACACCTTC	TRBV10-3	TRBJ1-2	-	14	-
CASSTPAAGAKNIQYF	TGTGCCAGCAGTACCCCGGCGGCAGGGGCCAAAAACATTCAGTACTTC	TRBV28	TRBJ2-4	-	16	-
CSSQGVTKNIQYF	TGCAGCTCGCAGGGGGTCACCAAAAACATTCAGTACTTC	TRBV29-1	TRBJ2-4	TRBD1	13	-
CSVAGRLQETQYF	TGCAGCGTGGCGGGACGGTTACAAGAGACCCAGTACTTC	TRBV29-1	TRBJ2-5	-	13	few
CASSSLGLAGVRNTGELFF	TGTGCCAGCAGCTCACTCGGACTAGCGGGGGTCCGTAACACCGGGGAGCTGTTTTTT	TRBV11-2	TRBJ2-2	TRBD2	19	-
CASSPRVRSGVEAGANVLTF	TGTGCCAGCTCACCAAGAGTTCGATCAGGGGTTGAGGCTGGGGCCAACGTCCTGACTTTC	TRBV18	TRBJ2-6	-	20	-
CASSLGGTAQETQYF	TGCGCCAGCAGCTTGGGAGGGACAGCCCAAGAGACCCAGTACTTC	TRBV5-1	TRBJ2-5	TRBD1	15	few
CASSPGTDYEQYF	TGTGCCAGCAGCCCGGGGACGGACTACGAGCAGTACTTC	TRBV28	TRBJ2-7	-	13	few
CASSPKWSWLAGVDTQYF	TGCGCCAGCAGCCCCAAATGGTCCTGGCTAGCGGGGGTAGATACGCAGTATTTT	TRBV4-3	TRBJ2-3	TRBD2	18	few
CAISESGGSPKNIQYF	TGTGCCATCAGTGAGAGCGGGGGAAGTCCCAAAAACATTCAGTACTTC	TRBV10-3	TRBJ2-4	TRBD2	16	few
CASSQPTDTQYF	TGCGCCAGCAGCCAACCTACAGATACGCAGTATTTT	TRBV4-1	TRBJ2-3	-	12	-
CASSFRGQNNEQFF	TGTGCCAGCAGCTTCAGGGGGCAGAACAATGAGCAGTTCTTC	TRBV5-4	TRBJ2-1	TRBD1	14	-
CASRFENEAFF	TGTGCCAGCAGATTTGAGAATGAAGCTTTCTTT	TRBV28	TRBJ1-1	-	11	-
CASSLDPWETQYF	TGCGCCAGCAGCTTGGATCCGTGGGAGACCCAGTACTTC	TRBV5-1	TRBJ2-5	-	13	once
CASSLAGPGANVLTF	TGCGCCAGCAGCCTGGCTGGGCCTGGGGCCAACGTCCTGACTTTC	TRBV5-1	TRBJ2-6	-	15	-
CASVPSGSTDTQYF	TGTGCTAGTGTACCTAGCGGGAGCACAGATACGCAGTATTTT	TRBV12-5	TRBJ2-3	TRBD2	14	-
CAWSVLDLRRGSGANVLTF	TGTGCCTGGAGTGTACTGGACCTACGTCGGGGATCTGGGGCCAACGTCCTGACTTTC	TRBV30	TRBJ2-6	-	19	-
CASSPPGQGKNQPQHF	TGTGCCAGCTCACCACCCGGACAGGGGAAAAATCAGCCCCAGCATTTT	TRBV18	TRBJ1-5	TRBD1	16	few
CASSQDSTILTIKQYF	TGTGCCAGCAGCCAAGATTCGACTATTCTAACGATTAAGCAGTACTTC	TRBV4-2	TRBJ2-7	-	16	-
CASSAPGQIYGYTF	TGTGCCAGCAGCGCCCCGGGACAGATCTATGGCTACACCTTC	TRBV9	TRBJ1-2	TRBD1	14	few
CAISDGVAGKNTEAFF	TGTGCCATCAGTGACGGGGTAGCGGGAAAGAACACTGAAGCTTTCTTT	TRBV10-3	TRBJ1-1	-	16	few
CSASSGYTF	TGCAGTGCTAGTTCTGGCTACACCTTC	TRBV20-1	TRBJ1-2	-	9	once
CASSKDRGRLETQYF	TGTGCCAGCAGCAAGGACAGGGGGCGTCTGGAGACCCAGTACTTC	TRBV7-9	TRBJ2-5	TRBD1	15	few